This TCR beta chain is drawn from a study of CD8 T cells in Susac syndrome. Points on this clonotype: The antigen is not known.

Random-hexamer reverse transcription was applied to roughly 0.45 to 1 ug RNA. Multiplex immunoSEQ PCR targeted 54 Vbeta and 13 Jbeta TCR beta segments. TCRdb processed the immunoSEQ multiplex PCR reads anew with MiXCR; each CDR3 protein has one entry. The sample has 150,000 to 200,000 distinct CDR3 sequences, about 95% seen once. Germline CDR1 is SGHDN and CDR2 is FVKESK. The V end was cut by 1 base, the J end by 1 base, with 13 bases between. The CDR3 is 16 amino acids. Sequencing of TCR beta was carried out in blood CD8+ and CD4+ T cells. Study results and caveats: In total CD8+ repertoires, 15 to 20 Susac-specific public clones were found, and CD8+ TEMRA repertoires had 4 to 6. As acknowledged by the study, its TCR sequencing and HLA analysis included a relatively small number of individuals.

The sequence derives from a human donor with Susac syndrome. This chain uses TRBV14 with TRBJ1-1; the D gene is possibly TRBD1 (5 bases). Sequenced material: CD8+ T cells from PBMCs. The CDR3 loop is CASSQVFPGENTEAFF. The CDR3 coding sequence is TGTGCCAGCAGCCAAGTATTCCCGGGGGAGAACACTGAAGCTTTCTTT.